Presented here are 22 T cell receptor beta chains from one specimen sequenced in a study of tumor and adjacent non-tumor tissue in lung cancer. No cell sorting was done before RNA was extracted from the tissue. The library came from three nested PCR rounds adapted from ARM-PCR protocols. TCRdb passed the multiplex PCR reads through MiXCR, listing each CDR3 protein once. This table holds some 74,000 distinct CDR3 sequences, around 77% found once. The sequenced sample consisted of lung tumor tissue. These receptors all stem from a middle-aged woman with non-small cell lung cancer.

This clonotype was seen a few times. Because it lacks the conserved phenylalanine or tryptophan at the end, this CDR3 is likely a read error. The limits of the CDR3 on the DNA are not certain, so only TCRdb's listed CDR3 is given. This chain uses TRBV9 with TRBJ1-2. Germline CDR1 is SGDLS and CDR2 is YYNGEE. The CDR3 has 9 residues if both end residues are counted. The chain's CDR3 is CASSVRRYL.

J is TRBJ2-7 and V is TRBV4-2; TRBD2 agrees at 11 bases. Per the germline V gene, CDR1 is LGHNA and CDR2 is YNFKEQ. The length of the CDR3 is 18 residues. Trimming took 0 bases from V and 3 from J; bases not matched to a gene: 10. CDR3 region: CASSQDYDSGGAIYEQYF. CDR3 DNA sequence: TGTGCCAGCAGCCAAGATTATGATAGCGGGGGGGCTATCTACGAGCAGTACTTC.

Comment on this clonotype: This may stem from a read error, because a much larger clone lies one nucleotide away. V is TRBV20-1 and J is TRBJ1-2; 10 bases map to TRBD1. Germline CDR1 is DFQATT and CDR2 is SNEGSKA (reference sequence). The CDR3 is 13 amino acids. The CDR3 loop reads CCAAAGTGAGYTF. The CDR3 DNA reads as TGCTGTGCTGCTGCCGGGACAGGGGCTGGCTACACCTTC.

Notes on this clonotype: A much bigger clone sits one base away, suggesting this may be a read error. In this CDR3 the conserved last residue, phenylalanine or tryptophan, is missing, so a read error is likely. The CDR3 sequence: CAWSVTPGGEQYL. The CDR3 coding sequence is TGTGCCTGGAGTGTAACGCCCGGGGGCGAGCAGTACTTA. The rearrangement joins TRBV30 to TRBJ2-7; a weak D match, TRBD2 (6 bases). This CDR3 region has 13 residues. Germline loops: CDR1 GTSNPN, CDR2 SVGIG (reference sequence). The V end lost 0 bases, the J end lost 6 bases, and 12 bases lay between the germline ends.

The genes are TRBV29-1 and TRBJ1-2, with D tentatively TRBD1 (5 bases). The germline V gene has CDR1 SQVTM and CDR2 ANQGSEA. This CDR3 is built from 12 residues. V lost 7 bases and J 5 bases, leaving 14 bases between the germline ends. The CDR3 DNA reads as TGCAGCGGAATGACAGTCTCTTATGGCTACACCTTC. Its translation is CSGMTVSYGYTF.

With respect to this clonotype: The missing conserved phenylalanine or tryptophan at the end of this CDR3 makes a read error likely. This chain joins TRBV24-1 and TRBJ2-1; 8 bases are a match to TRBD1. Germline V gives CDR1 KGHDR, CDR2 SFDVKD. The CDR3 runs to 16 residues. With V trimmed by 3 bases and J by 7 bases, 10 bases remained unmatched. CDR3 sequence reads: CATSDTARDRRNEQFL. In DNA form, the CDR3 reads TGTGCCACCAGTGATACAGCCCGGGACAGGAGGAATGAGCAGTTCTTA.

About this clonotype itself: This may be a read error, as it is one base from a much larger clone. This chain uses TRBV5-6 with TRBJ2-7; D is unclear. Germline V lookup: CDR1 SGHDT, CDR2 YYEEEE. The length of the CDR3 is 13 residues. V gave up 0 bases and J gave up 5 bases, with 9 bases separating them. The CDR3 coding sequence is TGTGCCAGCAGCTTGGCCGATCGCGACGAGCAGTACTTC. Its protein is CASSLADRDEQYF.

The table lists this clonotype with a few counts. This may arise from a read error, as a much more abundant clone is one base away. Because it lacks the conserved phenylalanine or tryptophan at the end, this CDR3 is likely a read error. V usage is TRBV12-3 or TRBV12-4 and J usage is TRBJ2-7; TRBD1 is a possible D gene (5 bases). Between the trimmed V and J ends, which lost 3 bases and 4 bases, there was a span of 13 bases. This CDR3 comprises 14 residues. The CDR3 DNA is TGTGCCAGCAGTTTGAGTGCAGGGTCGTACGAGCAGTACCTC. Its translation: CASSLSAGSYEQYL.

In DNA form, the CDR3 reads TGTGCCAGCAGCCCCCTCGGTGGACAGGGGTACTATGAGGAGTACTTC. Amino acids: CASSPLGGQGYYEEYF. The rearrangement joins TRBV11-2 to TRBJ2-7, with 9 positions matching TRBD1. Germline CDR1 reads SGHAT; CDR2 reads FQNNGV. This CDR3 is built from 16 residues. Unmatched junction bases numbered 19, after V lost 5 bases and J lost 11 bases. Supplemented by reference TRBV11-2 and TRBJ2-7, the full variable domain reads EAGVAQSPRYKIIEKRQSVAFWCNPISGHATLYWYQQILGQGPKLLIQFQNNGVVDDSQLPKDRFSAERLKGVDSTLKIQPAKLEDSAVYLCASSPLGGQGYYEEYFGPGTRLTVT.

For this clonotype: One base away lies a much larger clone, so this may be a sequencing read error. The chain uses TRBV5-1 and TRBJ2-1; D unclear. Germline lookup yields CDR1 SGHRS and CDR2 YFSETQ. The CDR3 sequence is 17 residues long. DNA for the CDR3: TGCGCCAGCAGCTTGACCCCCGCTCGGTATTCCTACGATGAGCAGTTCTTC. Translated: CASSLTPARYSYDEQFF.

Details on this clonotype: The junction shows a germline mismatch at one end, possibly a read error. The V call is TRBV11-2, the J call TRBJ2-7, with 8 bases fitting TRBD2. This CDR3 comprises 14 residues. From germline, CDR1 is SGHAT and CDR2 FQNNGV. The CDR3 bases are TGTGCCAGCTGCTCCGAAGCGGGAGTCATCGAGCAATACTTC. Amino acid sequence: CASCSEAGVIEQYF.

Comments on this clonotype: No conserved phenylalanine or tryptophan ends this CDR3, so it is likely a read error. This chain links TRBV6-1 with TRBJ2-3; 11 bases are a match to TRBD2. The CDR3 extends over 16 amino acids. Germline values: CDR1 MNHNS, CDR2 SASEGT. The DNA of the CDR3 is TGTGCCAGCAGTATCATAGCGGGGGGGGACACAGATATGCAGTATTCT. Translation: CASSIIAGGDTDMQYS.

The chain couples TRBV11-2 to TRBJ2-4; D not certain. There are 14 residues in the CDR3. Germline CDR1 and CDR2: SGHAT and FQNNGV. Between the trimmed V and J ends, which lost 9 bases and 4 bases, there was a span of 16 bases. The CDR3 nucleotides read TGTGCCAGGAGTATCACGGGCAGTAAAAACATTCAGTACTTC. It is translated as CARSITGSKNIQYF.

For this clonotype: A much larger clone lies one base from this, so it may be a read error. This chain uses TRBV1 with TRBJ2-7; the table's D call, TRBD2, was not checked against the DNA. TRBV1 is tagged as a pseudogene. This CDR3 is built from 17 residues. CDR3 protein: CTSSQDSISGHPYDQYF. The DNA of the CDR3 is TGCACCAGCAGCCAAGACTCCATTAGCGGGCACCCCTACGATCAGTACTTC.

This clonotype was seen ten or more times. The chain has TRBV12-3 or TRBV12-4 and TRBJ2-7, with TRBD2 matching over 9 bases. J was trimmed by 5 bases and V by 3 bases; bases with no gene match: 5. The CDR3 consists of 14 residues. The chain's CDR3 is CASSFAGGPNEQYF. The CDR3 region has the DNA TGTGCCAGCAGTTTCGCGGGGGGGCCGAACGAGCAGTACTTC.

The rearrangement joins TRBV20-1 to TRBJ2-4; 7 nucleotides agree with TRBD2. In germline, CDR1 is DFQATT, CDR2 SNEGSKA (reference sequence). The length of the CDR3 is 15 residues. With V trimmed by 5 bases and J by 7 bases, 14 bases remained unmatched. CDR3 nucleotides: TGCAGTGCTGCAGCCTTTCTAGGACTAGGGAACATTCAGTACTTC. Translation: CSAAAFLGLGNIQYF.

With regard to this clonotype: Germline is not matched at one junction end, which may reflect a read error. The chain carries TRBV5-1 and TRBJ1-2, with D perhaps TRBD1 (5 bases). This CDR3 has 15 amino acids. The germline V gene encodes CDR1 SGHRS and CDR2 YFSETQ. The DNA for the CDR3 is TGCGCCAGTAGCTTGGCCGGACGGGGGACGGATGGCTACACCTTC. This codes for CASSLAGRGTDGYTF. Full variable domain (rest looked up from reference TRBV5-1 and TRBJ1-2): KAGVTQTPRYLIKTRGQQVTLSCSPISGHRSVSWYQQTPGQGLQFLFEYFSETQRNKGNFPGRFSGRQFSNSRSEMNVSTLELGDSALYLCASSLAGRGTDGYTFGSGTRLTVV.

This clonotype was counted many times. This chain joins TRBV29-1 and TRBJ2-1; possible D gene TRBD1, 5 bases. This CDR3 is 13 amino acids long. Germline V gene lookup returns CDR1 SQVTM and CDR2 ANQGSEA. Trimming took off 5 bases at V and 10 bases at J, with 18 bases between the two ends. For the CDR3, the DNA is TGCAGCGTTAGCCCGCGGCAGGGATTCGAGCAGTTCTTC. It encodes CSVSPRQGFEQFF.

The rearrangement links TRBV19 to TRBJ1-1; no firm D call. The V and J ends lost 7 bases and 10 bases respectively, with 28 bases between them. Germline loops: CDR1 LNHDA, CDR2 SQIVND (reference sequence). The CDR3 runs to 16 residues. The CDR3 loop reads CASIPSRRRVNFVAFF. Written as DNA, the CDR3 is TGTGCCAGTATCCCCTCCCGGCGGCGAGTAAATTTTGTAGCTTTCTTT.

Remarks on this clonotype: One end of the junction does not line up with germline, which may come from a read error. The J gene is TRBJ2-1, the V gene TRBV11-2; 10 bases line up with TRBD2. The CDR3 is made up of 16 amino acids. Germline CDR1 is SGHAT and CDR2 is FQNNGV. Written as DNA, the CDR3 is TGTGTCAGCACCTTAGGGCTACTAGCGGGGCGCAATGAGCAGTTCTTC. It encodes CVSTLGLLAGRNEQFF.

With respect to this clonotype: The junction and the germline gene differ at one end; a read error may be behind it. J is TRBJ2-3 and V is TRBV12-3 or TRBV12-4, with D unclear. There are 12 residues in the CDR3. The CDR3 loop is CASRWDIGPQYF. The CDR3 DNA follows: TGTGCTAGCAGATGGGATATCGGGCCGCAGTATTTT.

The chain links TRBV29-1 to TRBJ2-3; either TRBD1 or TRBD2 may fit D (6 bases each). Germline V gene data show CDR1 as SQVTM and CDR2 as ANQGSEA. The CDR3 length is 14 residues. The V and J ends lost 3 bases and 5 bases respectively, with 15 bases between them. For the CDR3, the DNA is TGCAGCGTTGATGATTCGGGGGCCGGAGATACGCAGTATTTT. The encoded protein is CSVDDSGAGDTQYF.